The 2 T cell receptor beta chains presented below share a single source sample, sequenced in a study of T-cell reconstitution after alpha-beta-depleted transplantation in children. Researchers prepared the TCRbeta library using unique molecular identifiers, the study reports. TCRdb independently ran MiXCR on the PCR reads; one entry per CDR3 protein. Among around 440,000 distinct CDR3 sequences listed, roughly 16% were seen once. The input for sequencing was PBMCs, mostly from graft donor cells, taken 360 days after TCRalphabeta/CD19-depleted stem cell transplant. The origin of the receptors is a boy in the first two years of life who had a stem cell transplant for Wiskott-Aldrich syndrome, so the T cells may come from the graft donor.

This clonotype was recorded a few times. The genes are TRBV29-1 and TRBJ2-1, with 12 bases lining up with TRBD2. This CDR3 has 14 residues. Trimming took 7 bases from V and 7 from J; bases not matched to a gene: 8. The germline CDR1 and CDR2 sequences are SQVTM and ANQGSEA. The CDR3 sequence is CSAARLAGENEQFF. The CDR3, as DNA: TGCAGCGCCGCCCGACTAGCGGGAGAAAATGAGCAGTTCTTC.

This chain uses TRBV6-2 or TRBV6-3 with TRBJ1-1; possibly TRBD1 for D (5 bases). Germline-derived CDR1 and CDR2 are MNHEY and SVGEGT. Trimming cost V 2 bases and J 7 bases, with 11 bases left between them. The CDR3 is 13 amino acids. The CDR3 nucleotides are TGTGCCAGCAGTTACGGGGGGTTTGATGAAGCTTTCTTT. Residues: CASSYGGFDEAFF.